This T cell receptor beta chain was observed in a study of Graves' ophthalmopathy and Graves' hyperthyroidism. Study in general: Sampling took place at initial diagnosis, with peripheral blood obtained before any treatment.

Using RNA transcripts, the TCR beta CDR3 regions were amplified. Second-round multiplex PCR came after a first-round RT-PCR that employed HTBI primers. TCRdb reprocessed the multiplex PCR reads with MiXCR, giving one entry per CDR3 protein. The sample shows about 200,000 distinct CDR3 sequences, roughly 27% of them seen only once. This CDR3 region has 14 residues. Trimming pared 3 bases from V and 5 bases from J, leaving 10 bases between. The sequencing input was peripheral blood. The source of this sequence is a man in his forties or fifties with Graves' ophthalmopathy. The gene calls are TRBV12-3 or TRBV12-4 and TRBJ2-2, with a possible D match to TRBD2 (5 bases). The CDR3 sequence is CASSFARRTGELFF. Here the CDR3 DNA reads TGTGCCAGCAGTTTCGCCAGGAGGACCGGGGAGCTGTTTTTT.